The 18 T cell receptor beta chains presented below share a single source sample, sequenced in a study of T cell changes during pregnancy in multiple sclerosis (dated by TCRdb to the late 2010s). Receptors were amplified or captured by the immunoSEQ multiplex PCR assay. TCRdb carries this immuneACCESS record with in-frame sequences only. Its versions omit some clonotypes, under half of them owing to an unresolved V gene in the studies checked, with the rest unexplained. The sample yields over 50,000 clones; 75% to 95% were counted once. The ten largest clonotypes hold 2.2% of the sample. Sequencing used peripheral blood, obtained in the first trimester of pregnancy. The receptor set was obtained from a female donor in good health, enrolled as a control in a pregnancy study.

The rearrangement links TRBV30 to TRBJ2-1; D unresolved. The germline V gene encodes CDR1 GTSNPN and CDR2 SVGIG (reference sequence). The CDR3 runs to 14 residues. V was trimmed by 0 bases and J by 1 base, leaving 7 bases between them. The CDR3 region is CAWSVHLSYNEQFF. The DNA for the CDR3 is TGTGCCTGGAGTGTCCACTTATCCTACAATGAGCAGTTCTTC. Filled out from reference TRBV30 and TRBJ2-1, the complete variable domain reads SQTIHQWPATLVQPVGSPLSLECTVEGTSNPNLYWYRQAAGRGLQLLFYSVGIGQISSEVPQNLSASRPQDRQFILSSKKLLLSDSGFYLCAWSVHLSYNEQFFGPGTRLTVL.

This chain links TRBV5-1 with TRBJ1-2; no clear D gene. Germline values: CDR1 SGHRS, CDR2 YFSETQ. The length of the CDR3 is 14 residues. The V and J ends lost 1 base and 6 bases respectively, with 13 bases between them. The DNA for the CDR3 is TGCGCCAGCAGCTTGAGGCAGGCTGAGCATGGCTACACCTTC. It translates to CASSLRQAEHGYTF.

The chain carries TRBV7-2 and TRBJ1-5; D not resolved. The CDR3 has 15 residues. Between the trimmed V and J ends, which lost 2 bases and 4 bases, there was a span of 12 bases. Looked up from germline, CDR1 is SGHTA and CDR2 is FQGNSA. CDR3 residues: CASSLSPGSNQPQHF. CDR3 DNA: TGTGCCAGCAGCTTATCTCCGGGATCAAATCAGCCCCAGCATTTT. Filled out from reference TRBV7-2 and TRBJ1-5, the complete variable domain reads GAGVSQSPSNKVTEKGKDVELRCDPISGHTALYWYRQSLGQGLEFLIYFQGNSAPDKSGLPSDRFSAERTGGSVSTLTIQRTQQEDSAVYLCASSLSPGSNQPQHFGDGTRLSIL.

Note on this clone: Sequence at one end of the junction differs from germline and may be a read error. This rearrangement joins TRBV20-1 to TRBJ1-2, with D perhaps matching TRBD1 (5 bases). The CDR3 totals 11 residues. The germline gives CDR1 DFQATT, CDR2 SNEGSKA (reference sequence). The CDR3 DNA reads TGCAGTGCTAGATCAACGGGGGGGGAGTACTTC. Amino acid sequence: CSARSTGGEYF.

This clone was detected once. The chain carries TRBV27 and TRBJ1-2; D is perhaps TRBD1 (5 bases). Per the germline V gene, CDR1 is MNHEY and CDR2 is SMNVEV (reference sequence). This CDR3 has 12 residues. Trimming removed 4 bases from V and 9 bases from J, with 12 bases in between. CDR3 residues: CASSSGGVSYTF. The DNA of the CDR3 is TGTGCCAGCAGTTCGGGGGGGGTAAGCTACACCTTC.

This CDR3 reads CASGGRGQGSYEQYF. The CDR3 region has the DNA TGTGCCAGCGGGGGGCGGGGGCAGGGAAGTTACGAGCAGTACTTC. This chain joins TRBV2 and TRBJ2-7, with D possibly matching TRBD2 (7 bases). Germline CDR1 SNHLY, CDR2 FYNNEI. This CDR3 is 15 amino acids long. Deletions cut 8 bases from V and 4 bases from J, with 21 bases between. The complete variable domain, with remaining parts taken from reference TRBV2 and TRBJ2-7, reads EPEVTQTPSHQVTQMGQEVILRCVPISNHLYFYWYRQILGQKVEFLVSFYNNEISEKSEIFDDQFSVERPDGSNFTLKIRSTKLEDSAMYFCASGGRGQGSYEQYFGPGTRLTVT.

CDR3 loop: CASSSSFSETQYF. The CDR3 DNA reads TGTGCCAGTAGTAGTAGTTTTTCTGAGACCCAGTACTTC. The V call is TRBV19, the J call TRBJ2-5; D not certain. V gave up 4 bases and J gave up 5 bases, with 11 bases separating them. Per the germline V gene, CDR1 is LNHDA and CDR2 is SQIVND (reference sequence). This CDR3 contains 13 residues.

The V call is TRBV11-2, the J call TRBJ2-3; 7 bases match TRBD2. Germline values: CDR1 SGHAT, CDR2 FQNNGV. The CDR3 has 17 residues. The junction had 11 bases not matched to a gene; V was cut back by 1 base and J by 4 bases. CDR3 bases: TGTGCCAGCAGCTTAGCGGTGTTCGGCAGCGGGGCAGATACGCAGTATTTT. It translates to CASSLAVFGSGADTQYF.

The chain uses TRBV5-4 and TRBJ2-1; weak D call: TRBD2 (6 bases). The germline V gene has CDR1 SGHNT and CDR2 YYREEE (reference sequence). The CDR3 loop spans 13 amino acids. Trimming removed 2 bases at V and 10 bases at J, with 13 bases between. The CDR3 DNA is TGTGCCAGCAGCTTCACTGTAGCGGCGGAGCAGTTCTTC. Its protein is CASSFTVAAEQFF. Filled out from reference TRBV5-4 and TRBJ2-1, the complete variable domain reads ETGVTQSPTHLIKTRGQQVTLRCSSQSGHNTVSWYQQALGQGPQFIFQYYREEENGRGNFPPRFSGLQFPNYSSELNVNALELDDSALYLCASSFTVAAEQFFGPGTRLTVL.

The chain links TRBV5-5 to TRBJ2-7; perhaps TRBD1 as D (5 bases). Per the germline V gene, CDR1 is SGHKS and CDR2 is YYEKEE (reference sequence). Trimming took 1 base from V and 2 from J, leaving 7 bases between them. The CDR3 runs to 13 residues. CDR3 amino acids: CASSLQGPYEQYF. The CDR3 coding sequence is TGTGCCAGCAGCTTGCAGGGCCCCTACGAGCAGTACTTC.

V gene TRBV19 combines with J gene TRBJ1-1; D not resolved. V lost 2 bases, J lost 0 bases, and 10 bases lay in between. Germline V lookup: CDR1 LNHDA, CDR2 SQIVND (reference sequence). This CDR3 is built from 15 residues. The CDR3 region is CASSILEAMNTEAFF. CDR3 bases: TGTGCCAGTAGTATATTGGAGGCTATGAACACTGAAGCTTTCTTT.

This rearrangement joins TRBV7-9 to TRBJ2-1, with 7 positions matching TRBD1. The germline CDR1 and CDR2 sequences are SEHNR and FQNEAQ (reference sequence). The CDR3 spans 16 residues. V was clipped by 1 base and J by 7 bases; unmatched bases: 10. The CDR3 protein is CASSLDVGTVVNEQFF. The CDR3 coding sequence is TGTGCCAGCAGCTTAGACGTGGGGACAGTTGTAAATGAGCAGTTCTTC.

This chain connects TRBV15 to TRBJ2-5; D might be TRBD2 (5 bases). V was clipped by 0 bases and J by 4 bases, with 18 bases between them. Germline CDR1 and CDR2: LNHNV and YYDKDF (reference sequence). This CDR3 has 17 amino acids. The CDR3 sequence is CATSRETGPGSRETQYF. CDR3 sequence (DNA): TGTGCCACCAGCAGAGAAACTGGCCCGGGATCCCGAGAGACCCAGTACTTC.

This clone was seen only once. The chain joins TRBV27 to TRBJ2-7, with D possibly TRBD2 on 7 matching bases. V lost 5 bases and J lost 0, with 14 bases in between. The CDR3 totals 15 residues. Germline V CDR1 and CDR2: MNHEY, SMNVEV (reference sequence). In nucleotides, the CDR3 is TGTGCCAGCAGTACCGGGGGGCTCCGCTCCTACGAGCAGTACTTC. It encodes CASSTGGLRSYEQYF.

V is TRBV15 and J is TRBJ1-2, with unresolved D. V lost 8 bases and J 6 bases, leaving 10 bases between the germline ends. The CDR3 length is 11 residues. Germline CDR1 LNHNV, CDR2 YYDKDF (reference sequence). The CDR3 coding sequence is TGTGCCACCTTTGACGGGGATGGCTACACCTTC. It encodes CATFDGDGYTF.

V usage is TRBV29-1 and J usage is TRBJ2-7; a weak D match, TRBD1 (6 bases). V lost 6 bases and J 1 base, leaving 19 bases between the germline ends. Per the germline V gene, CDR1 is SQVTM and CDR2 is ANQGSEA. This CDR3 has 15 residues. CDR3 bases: TGCAGCGTGACCTTGGGAAGGCAGGGGTCCTACGAGCAGTACTTC. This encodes CSVTLGRQGSYEQYF.

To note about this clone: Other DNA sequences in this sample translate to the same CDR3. CDR3 protein: CAWSGTGDGQPQHF. DNA of the CDR3: TGTGCCTGGAGTGGGACAGGGGACGGTCAGCCCCAGCATTTT. J is TRBJ1-5 and V is TRBV30; 9 nucleotides line up with TRBD1. The CDR3 consists of 14 residues. Germline V lookup: CDR1 GTSNPN, CDR2 SVGIG (reference sequence). The V gene end was trimmed by 1 base and the J gene end by 6 bases; junction bases not matched to a gene: 4. Full variable domain (rest looked up from reference TRBV30 and TRBJ1-5): SQTIHQWPATLVQPVGSPLSLECTVEGTSNPNLYWYRQAAGRGLQLLFYSVGIGQISSEVPQNLSASRPQDRQFILSSKKLLLSDSGFYLCAWSGTGDGQPQHFGDGTRLSIL.

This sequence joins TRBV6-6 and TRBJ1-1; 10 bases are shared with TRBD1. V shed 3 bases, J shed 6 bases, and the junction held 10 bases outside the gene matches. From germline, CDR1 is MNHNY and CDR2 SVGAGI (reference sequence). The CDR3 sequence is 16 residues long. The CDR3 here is CASSYSVGQGGAEAFF. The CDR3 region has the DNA TGTGCCAGCAGTTATAGTGTTGGACAGGGGGGCGCTGAAGCTTTCTTT.